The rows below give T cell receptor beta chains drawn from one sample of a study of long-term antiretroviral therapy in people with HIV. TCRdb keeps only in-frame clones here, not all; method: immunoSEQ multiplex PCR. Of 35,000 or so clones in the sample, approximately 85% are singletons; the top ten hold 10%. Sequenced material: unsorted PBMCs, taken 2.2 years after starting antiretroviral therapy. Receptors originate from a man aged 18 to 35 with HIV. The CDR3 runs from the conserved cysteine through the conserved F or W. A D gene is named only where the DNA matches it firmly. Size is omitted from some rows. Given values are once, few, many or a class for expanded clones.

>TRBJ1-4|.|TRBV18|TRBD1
CASSPGQTGSNEKLFF
TGTGCCAGCTCACCGGGTCAGACAGGGTCTAATGAAAAACTGTTTTTT
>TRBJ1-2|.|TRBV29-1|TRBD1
CSVEDRDRAYGYTF
TGCAGCGTTGAAGACCGGGACAGGGCCTATGGCTACACCTTC
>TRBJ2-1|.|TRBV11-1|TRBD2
CASSFPTSGGYNEQFF
TGTGCCAGCAGCTTCCCGACTAGCGGGGGATACAATGAGCAGTTCTTC
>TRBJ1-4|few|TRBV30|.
CAWKEEKLFF
TGTGCCTGGAAGGAGGAAAAACTGTTTTTT
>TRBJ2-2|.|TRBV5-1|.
CASSLLRETGELFF
TGCGCCAGCAGCTTGCTGCGGGAAACCGGGGAGCTGTTTTTT
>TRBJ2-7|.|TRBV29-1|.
CSVGGGRGSYEQYF
TGCAGCGTTGGTGGAGGCAGGGGCTCCTACGAGCAGTACTTC
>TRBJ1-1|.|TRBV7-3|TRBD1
CASSQGAGEEAFF
TGTGCCAGCAGCCAGGGGGCAGGGGAGGAAGCTTTCTTT
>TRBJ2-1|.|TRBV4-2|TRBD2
CASSQAPGGAYNEQFF
TGTGCCAGCAGCCAAGCGCCCGGGGGGGCCTACAATGAGCAGTTCTTC
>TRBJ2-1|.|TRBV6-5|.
CASSYAVGGVDEQFF
TGTGCCAGCAGTTACGCGGTAGGGGGAGTCGATGAGCAGTTCTTC
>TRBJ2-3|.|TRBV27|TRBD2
CASRPLAGDTDTQYF
TGTGCCAGCAGGCCACTAGCGGGGGACACAGATACGCAGTATTTT
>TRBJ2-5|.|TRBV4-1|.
CASSPRRLPQETQYF
TGCGCCAGCAGCCCCAGGCGACTACCCCAAGAGACCCAGTACTTC
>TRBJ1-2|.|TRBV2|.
CASSDSGYTF
TGTGCCAGCAGTGACAGTGGCTACACCTTC
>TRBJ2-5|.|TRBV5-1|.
CASSLEFSVQETQYF
TGCGCCAGCAGCTTGGAATTTAGCGTTCAAGAGACCCAGTACTTC
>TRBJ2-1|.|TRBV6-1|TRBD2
CASSEGPPSGRLDNEQFF
TGTGCCAGCAGTGAAGGACCACCTAGCGGGAGGCTGGACAATGAGCAGTTCTTC
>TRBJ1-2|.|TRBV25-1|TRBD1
CASSALDRGDYGYTF
TGTGCCAGCAGTGCTCTCGACAGGGGGGACTATGGCTACACCTTC
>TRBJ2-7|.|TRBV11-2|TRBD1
CASSSRMVSHLDRANEQYF
TGTGCCAGCAGCTCACGCATGGTATCACATCTGGACAGGGCCAACGAGCAGTACTTC
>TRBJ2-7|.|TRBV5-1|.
CASSEGSDYEQYF
TGCGCCAGCAGCGAGGGATCGGACTACGAGCAGTACTTC
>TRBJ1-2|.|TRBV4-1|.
CASSQDAGAPGYGYTF
TGCGCCAGCAGCCAAGATGCCGGGGCGCCAGGCTATGGCTACACCTTC
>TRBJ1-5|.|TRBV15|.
CATSRDSRSLSNQPQHF
TGTGCCACCAGCAGAGATAGCCGGAGCCTTAGCAATCAGCCCCAGCATTTT
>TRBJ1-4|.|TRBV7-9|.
CASSLMGGGDEKLFF
TGTGCCAGCAGCTTAATGGGCGGGGGAGATGAAAAACTGTTTTTT
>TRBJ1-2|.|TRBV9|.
CASSALREVNYGYTF
TGTGCCAGCAGCGCCCTCCGTGAGGTGAACTATGGCTACACCTTC
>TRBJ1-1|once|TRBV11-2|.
CASTPFGGLRLEAFF
TGTGCCAGCACCCCGTTTGGCGGACTAAGACTTGAAGCTTTCTTT
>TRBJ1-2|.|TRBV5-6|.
CASSPQVPLNYGYTF
TGTGCCAGCAGCCCACAGGTTCCCTTAAACTATGGCTACACCTTC
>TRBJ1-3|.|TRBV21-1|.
CASTSPGPGQGRNTIYF
TGTGCCAGCACCAGCCCAGGACCGGGACAGGGAAGAAACACCATATATTTT
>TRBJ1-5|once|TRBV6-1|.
CASSPGRYLNQPQHF
TGTGCCAGCAGTCCGGGCCGGTATCTTAATCAGCCCCAGCATTTT
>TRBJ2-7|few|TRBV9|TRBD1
CASSVGVGGIDEQYF
TGTGCCAGCAGCGTAGGTGTAGGGGGCATCGACGAGCAGTACTTC
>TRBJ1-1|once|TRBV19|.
CASSPDGRTRAFF
TGTGCCAGTAGTCCGGACGGGCGCACTAGAGCTTTCTTT
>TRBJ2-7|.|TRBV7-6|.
CASSSRDEHGYEQYF
TGTGCCAGCAGCTCCCGAGACGAGCACGGCTACGAGCAGTACTTC
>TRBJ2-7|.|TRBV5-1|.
CASSWGNSYEQYF
TGCGCCAGCAGCTGGGGGAACTCCTACGAGCAGTACTTC
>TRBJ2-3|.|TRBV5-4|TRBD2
CASRQASGSTDTQYF
TGTGCCAGCAGACAAGCTAGCGGAAGCACAGATACGCAGTATTTT
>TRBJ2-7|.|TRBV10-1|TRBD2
CASSSHALTSGGAEQYF
TGCGCCAGCAGTTCTCACGCCTTGACTAGCGGGGGGGCCGAGCAGTACTTC
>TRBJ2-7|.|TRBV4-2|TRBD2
CASSYKGLLAVESAYEQYF
TGTGCCAGCAGCTACAAGGGATTACTAGCGGTAGAATCCGCCTACGAGCAGTACTTC
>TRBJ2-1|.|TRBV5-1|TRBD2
CASSLVSGVNNEQFF
TGCGCCAGCAGCTTGGTAAGCGGGGTTAACAATGAGCAGTTCTTC
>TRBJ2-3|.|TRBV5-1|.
CASSLARVRTDTQYF
TGCGCCAGCAGCTTGGCGCGGGTTCGCACAGATACGCAGTATTTT
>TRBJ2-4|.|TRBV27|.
CASSLGTLAKNIQYF
TGTGCCAGCAGTTTAGGGACCCTAGCCAAAAACATTCAGTACTTC
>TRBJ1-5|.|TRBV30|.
CAWSVRGNQPQHF
TGTGCCTGGAGTGTACGGGGCAATCAGCCCCAGCATTTT
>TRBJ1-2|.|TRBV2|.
CASSEAPSRVTGGYTF
TGTGCCAGCAGTGAAGCGCCGTCCAGGGTAACGGGTGGCTACACCTTC
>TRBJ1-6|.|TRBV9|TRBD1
CASSVGVGDRLNSPLHF
TGTGCCAGCAGCGTAGGGGTAGGGGACAGGCTTAATTCACCCCTCCACTTT